Here is one T cell receptor beta chain with its context. This receptor's antigen is unknown. Within one base of it there is no much larger clone, and no base qualities were kept. V loses 3 bases, J loses 8 bases, and the germline ends lie 11 bases apart. The CDR3 sequence holds 12 residues, the cysteine and phenylalanine included. Solely the CDR3 DNA is kept, with 36 bases framed from the first base. The germline V gene supplies CDR1 MDHEN and CDR2 SYDVKM. These data come from a study of response to subunit inactivated influenza vaccine (dated by TCRdb to the late 2010s). The study in broad terms: Deep quantitative T cell receptor repertoire profiling was used in the study to track responses to a trivalent subunit inactivated influenza vaccine. General conclusions and limits of the study: It was suggested by the authors that each seasonal influenza vaccination may recruit only a limited number of new T cells.

Library construction relied on RT-PCR. Sequenced using an Illumina HiSeq 2500. In TCRdb, the public reads were trimmed at Q25 with fastp and aligned with MiXCR, with productive beta chains retained. Here each entry gathers all rows of one CDR3 protein and keeps the most common genes and DNA. Present in this sample are some 190,000 distinct CDR3 sequences, around 14% of which were seen just once. The top ten constitute roughly 24% of the sample. Sequenced material: CD8+ T cells sorted from PBMCs, taken 5 days after vaccination. This TCR derives from a man aged 50 to 59 who received an inactivated influenza vaccine. Donor details come from another sample of the same person, matched by shared clones. The rearrangement combines TRBV28 with TRBJ2-7; a confident D gene designation cannot be given. The CDR3 reads as follows: CASSFSYSQQYF. The DNA sequence is TGTGCCAGCAGTTTCTCCTATTCCCAGCAGTACTTC.